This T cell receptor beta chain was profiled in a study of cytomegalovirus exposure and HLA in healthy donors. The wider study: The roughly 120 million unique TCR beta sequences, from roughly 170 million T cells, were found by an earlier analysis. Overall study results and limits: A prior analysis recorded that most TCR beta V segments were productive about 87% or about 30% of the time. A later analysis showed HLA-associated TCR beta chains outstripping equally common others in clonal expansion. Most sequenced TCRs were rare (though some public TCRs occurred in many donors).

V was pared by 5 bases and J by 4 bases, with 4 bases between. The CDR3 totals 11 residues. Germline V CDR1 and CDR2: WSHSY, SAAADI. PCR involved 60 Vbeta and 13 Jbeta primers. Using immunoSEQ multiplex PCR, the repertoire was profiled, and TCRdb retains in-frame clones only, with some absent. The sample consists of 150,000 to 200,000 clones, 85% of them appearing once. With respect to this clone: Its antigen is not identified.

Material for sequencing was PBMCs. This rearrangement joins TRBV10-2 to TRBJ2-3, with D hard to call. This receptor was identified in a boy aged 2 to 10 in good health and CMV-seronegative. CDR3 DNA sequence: TGCGCCAGCAGTTACTCAGATACGCAGTATTTT. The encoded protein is CASSYSDTQYF.